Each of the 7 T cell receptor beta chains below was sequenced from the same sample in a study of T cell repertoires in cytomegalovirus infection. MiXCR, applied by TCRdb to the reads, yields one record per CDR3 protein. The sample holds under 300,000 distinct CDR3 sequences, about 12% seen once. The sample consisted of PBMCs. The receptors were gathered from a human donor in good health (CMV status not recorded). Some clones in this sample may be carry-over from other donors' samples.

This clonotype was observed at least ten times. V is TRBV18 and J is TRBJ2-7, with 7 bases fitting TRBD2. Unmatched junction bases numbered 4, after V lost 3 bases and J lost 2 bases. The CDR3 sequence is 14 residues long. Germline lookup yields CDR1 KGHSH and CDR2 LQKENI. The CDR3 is CASSPLAETYEQYF. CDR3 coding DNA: TGTGCCAGCTCACCCCTAGCGGAAACCTACGAGCAGTACTTC.

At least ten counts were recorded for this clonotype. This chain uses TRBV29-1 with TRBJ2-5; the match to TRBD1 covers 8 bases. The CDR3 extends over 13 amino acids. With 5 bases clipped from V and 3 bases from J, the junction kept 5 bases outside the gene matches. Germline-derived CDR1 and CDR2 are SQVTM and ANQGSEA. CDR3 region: CSVFRTGKETQYF. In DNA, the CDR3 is TGCAGCGTTTTTCGGACAGGGAAAGAGACCCAGTACTTC.

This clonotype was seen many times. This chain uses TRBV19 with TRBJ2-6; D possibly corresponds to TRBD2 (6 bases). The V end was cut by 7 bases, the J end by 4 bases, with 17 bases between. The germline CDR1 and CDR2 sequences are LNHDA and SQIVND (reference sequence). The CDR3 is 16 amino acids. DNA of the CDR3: TGTGCCAGTACCCTTAGGGGAGGTTCCGGGGCCAACGTCCTGACTTTC. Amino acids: CASTLRGGSGANVLTF.

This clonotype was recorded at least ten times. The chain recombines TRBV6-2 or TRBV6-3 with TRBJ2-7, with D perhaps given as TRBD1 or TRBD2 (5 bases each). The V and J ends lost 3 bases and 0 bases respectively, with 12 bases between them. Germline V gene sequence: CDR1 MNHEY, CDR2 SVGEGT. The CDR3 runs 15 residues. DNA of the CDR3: TGTGCCAGCAGTTATCCAGGGACCTCCTCCTACGAGCAGTACTTC. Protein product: CASSYPGTSSYEQYF.

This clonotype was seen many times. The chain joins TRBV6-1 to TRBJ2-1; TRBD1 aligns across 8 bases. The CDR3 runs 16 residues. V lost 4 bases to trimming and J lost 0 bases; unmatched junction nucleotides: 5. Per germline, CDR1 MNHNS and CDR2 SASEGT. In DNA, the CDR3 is TGTGCCAGCAGTGGGAGGGGACAGGACTCCTACAATGAGCAGTTCTTC. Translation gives CASSGRGQDSYNEQFF.

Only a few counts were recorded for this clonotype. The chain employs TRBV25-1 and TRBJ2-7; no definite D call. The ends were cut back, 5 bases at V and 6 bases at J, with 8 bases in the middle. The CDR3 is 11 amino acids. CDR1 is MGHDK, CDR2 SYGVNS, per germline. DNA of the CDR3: TGTGCCAGCAGTTTTGTGGGCGAGCAGTACTTC. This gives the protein CASSFVGEQYF.

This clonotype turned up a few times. The CDR3 reads CASSLFNTEAFF. CDR3 nucleotides: TGTGCCAGCAGTTTGTTTAACACTGAAGCTTTCTTT. V usage is TRBV28 and J usage is TRBJ1-1, with unresolved D. Germline V gene lookup returns CDR1 MDHEN and CDR2 SYDVKM. V lost 3 bases and J 2 bases, leaving 4 bases between the germline ends. CDR3 length: 12 residues.